These T cell receptor beta chains were read from a single sample in a study of T and B cells in COVID-19 patients. MiXCR was run by TCRdb on the multiplex PCR reads, yielding one entry per CDR3 protein. The sample lists about 14,000 distinct CDR3 sequences, 29% occurring once. The sample consisted of blood. The receptors here all came from a human donor who had recovered from COVID-19. The CDR3 runs from the conserved cysteine through the conserved F or W. The D gene is left open where the match is weak. Clone size appears in some rows only: once, few, many, or a class for an expanded clone.

v_call: TRBV7-2; d_call: NA; j_call: TRBJ1-5; clone_size: NA; cdr3_nt: TGTGCCAGCAGCCCTGAGCATACTAGGGGAAGCAATCAGCCCCAGCATTTT; cdr3_aa: CASSPEHTRGSNQPQHF
v_call: TRBV29-1; d_call: TRBD1; j_call: TRBJ1-5; clone_size: medium-sized; cdr3_nt: TGCAGCGTCGGGGGGACAGCGAATCAGCCCCAGCATTTT; cdr3_aa: CSVGGTANQPQHF
v_call: TRBV4-3; d_call: TRBD1; j_call: TRBJ2-7; clone_size: once; cdr3_nt: TGTGCCAGCAGCCAAACGGGACAGAACTACGAGCAGTACTTC; cdr3_aa: CASSQTGQNYEQYF
v_call: TRBV19; d_call: NA; j_call: TRBJ2-4; clone_size: many; cdr3_nt: TGTGCCAGTAGTTCCTGGGACGGAAAAAACATTCAGTACTTC; cdr3_aa: CASSSWDGKNIQYF
v_call: TRBV30; d_call: TRBD1; j_call: TRBJ2-7; clone_size: NA; cdr3_nt: TGTGCCTGGAGAGGACAGGGGATCCACGAGCAGTACTTC; cdr3_aa: CAWRGQGIHEQYF
v_call: TRBV24-1; d_call: TRBD2; j_call: TRBJ2-2; clone_size: NA; cdr3_nt: TGTGCCACCTCCAGAGGGACTAGCGGGAACACCGGGGAGCTGTTTTTT; cdr3_aa: CATSRGTSGNTGELFF
v_call: TRBV29-1; d_call: NA; j_call: TRBJ2-1; clone_size: medium-sized; cdr3_nt: TGCAGCGTTGAAGGGCTTAATGAGCAGTTCTTC; cdr3_aa: CSVEGLNEQFF
v_call: TRBV27; d_call: NA; j_call: TRBJ2-7; clone_size: NA; cdr3_nt: TGTGCCAGCAGTCCTATGGGACCTGTCCTCGGCGAGCAGTACTTC; cdr3_aa: CASSPMGPVLGEQYF
v_call: TRBV6-5; d_call: NA; j_call: TRBJ2-2; clone_size: medium-sized; cdr3_nt: TGTGCCAGCAGTTATCAGAACACCGGGGAGCTGTTTTTT; cdr3_aa: CASSYQNTGELFF
v_call: TRBV18; d_call: NA; j_call: TRBJ1-4; clone_size: NA; cdr3_nt: TGTTCCAGCTCACCACTTGGGGCGACCGAAGTCCCTGAAAAACTGTTTTTT; cdr3_aa: CSSSPLGATEVPEKLFF
v_call: TRBV19; d_call: NA; j_call: TRBJ1-1; clone_size: many; cdr3_nt: TGTGCCACCGCAACGAACTGGGGCAGGAACACTGAAGCTTTCTTT; cdr3_aa: CATATNWGRNTEAFF
v_call: TRBV5-5; d_call: NA; j_call: TRBJ2-2; clone_size: many; cdr3_nt: TGTGCCAGCAGCTTAAGACAGGGAGGGTCCACCGGGGAGCTGTTTTTT; cdr3_aa: CASSLRQGGSTGELFF
v_call: TRBV12-3/TRBV12-4; d_call: NA; j_call: TRBJ2-2; clone_size: many; cdr3_nt: TGTGCCAGCAGGACTGACAGAAACACCGGGGAGCTGTTTTTT; cdr3_aa: CASRTDRNTGELFF
v_call: TRBV4-3; d_call: NA; j_call: TRBJ2-7; clone_size: NA; cdr3_nt: TGCGCCAGCAGCCAAGAGGGGGGCTCGTACGAGCAGTACTTC; cdr3_aa: CASSQEGGSYEQYF
v_call: TRBV5-6; d_call: NA; j_call: TRBJ1-5; clone_size: NA; cdr3_nt: TGTGCCAGCAGCTTAGCGGCGGTTAGCAATCAGCCCCAGCATTTT; cdr3_aa: CASSLAAVSNQPQHF
v_call: TRBV6-2/TRBV6-3; d_call: NA; j_call: TRBJ2-7; clone_size: many; cdr3_nt: TGTGCCACCGCAGGTAACAGGGATGGAGAGCAGTACTTC; cdr3_aa: CATAGNRDGEQYF
v_call: TRBV6-5; d_call: TRBD1; j_call: TRBJ1-2; clone_size: NA; cdr3_nt: TGTGCCAGCAGTCCGACAGGGAACTATGGCTACACCTTC; cdr3_aa: CASSPTGNYGYTF
v_call: TRBV9; d_call: NA; j_call: TRBJ2-2; clone_size: NA; cdr3_nt: TGTGCCAGCAGCGTCTCGACGGAGACGAACAACGGGGAGCTGTTTTTT; cdr3_aa: CASSVSTETNNGELFF
v_call: TRBV6-2/TRBV6-3; d_call: NA; j_call: TRBJ2-1; clone_size: few; cdr3_nt: TGTGCCAGCAGTGTTTACGGGGCGTCCTACAATGAGCAGTTCTTC; cdr3_aa: CASSVYGASYNEQFF
v_call: TRBV19; d_call: TRBD2; j_call: TRBJ2-1; clone_size: NA; cdr3_nt: TGTGCCAGTAGCCCCGGACTAGCGACCAATGAGCAGTTCTTC; cdr3_aa: CASSPGLATNEQFF
v_call: TRBV13; d_call: NA; j_call: TRBJ2-2; clone_size: medium-sized; cdr3_nt: TGTGCCAGCAGCTTAATCCCGACTGTCGCCGGGGAGCTGTTTTTT; cdr3_aa: CASSLIPTVAGELFF
v_call: TRBV24-1; d_call: NA; j_call: TRBJ2-4; clone_size: NA; cdr3_nt: TGTGCCACCATGTCCGGGAACATTCAGTACTTC; cdr3_aa: CATMSGNIQYF
v_call: TRBV6-1; d_call: NA; j_call: TRBJ1-5; clone_size: few; cdr3_nt: TGTGCCAGCAGTGAAGCCAGCAATCAGCCCCAGCATTTT; cdr3_aa: CASSEASNQPQHF
v_call: TRBV12-3/TRBV12-4; d_call: NA; j_call: TRBJ2-3; clone_size: few; cdr3_nt: TGTGCCAGCAGTTTGAGAGGTTTCGATACGCAGTATTTT; cdr3_aa: CASSLRGFDTQYF
v_call: TRBV15; d_call: TRBD1; j_call: TRBJ2-7; clone_size: NA; cdr3_nt: TGTGCCACCAGCAGGTCAGGGGGCTCCTACGAGCAGTACTTC; cdr3_aa: CATSRSGGSYEQYF
v_call: TRBV5-6; d_call: TRBD1; j_call: TRBJ2-7; clone_size: many; cdr3_nt: TGTGCCAGCAGCTTCGGGACAGCTTCCTACGAGCAGTACTTC; cdr3_aa: CASSFGTASYEQYF
v_call: TRBV6-5; d_call: TRBD1; j_call: TRBJ1-5; clone_size: few; cdr3_nt: TGTGCCAGCAGTTCAGGGGGGCAGCCCCAGCATTTT; cdr3_aa: CASSSGGQPQHF
v_call: TRBV27; d_call: NA; j_call: TRBJ1-5; clone_size: few; cdr3_nt: TGTGCCAGCAGCCGAGAATTACCAGGGAGGGATCAGCCCCAGCATTTT; cdr3_aa: CASSRELPGRDQPQHF
v_call: TRBV6-5; d_call: TRBD2; j_call: TRBJ2-3; clone_size: few; cdr3_nt: TGTGCCAGCAGTTACTCGGGCGGGAGTGGGGTGGATACGCAGTATTTT; cdr3_aa: CASSYSGGSGVDTQYF
v_call: TRBV12-3/TRBV12-4; d_call: NA; j_call: TRBJ1-6; clone_size: NA; cdr3_nt: TGTGCCAGCAGTCTGGGACAATTAGGTTCACCCCTCCACTTT; cdr3_aa: CASSLGQLGSPLHF
v_call: TRBV29-1; d_call: TRBD2; j_call: TRBJ2-3; clone_size: NA; cdr3_nt: TGCAGCCGAATGGGAGGACTAGCGGGAGATGCGCAGTATTTT; cdr3_aa: CSRMGGLAGDAQYF
v_call: TRBV5-6; d_call: NA; j_call: TRBJ2-5; clone_size: many; cdr3_nt: TGTGCCAGCAGAGGAGGGGCAGAAGAGACCCAGTACTTC; cdr3_aa: CASRGGAEETQYF
v_call: TRBV4-3; d_call: NA; j_call: TRBJ2-2; clone_size: once; cdr3_nt: TGCGCCAGCAGCCTCAGAAGGGGGTCCGGGGAGCTGTTTTTT; cdr3_aa: CASSLRRGSGELFF
v_call: TRBV27; d_call: NA; j_call: TRBJ1-5; clone_size: NA; cdr3_nt: TGTGCCAGCAGTTTGCCGGGACGCAATCAGCCCCAGCATTTT; cdr3_aa: CASSLPGRNQPQHF
v_call: TRBV5-5; d_call: NA; j_call: TRBJ2-2; clone_size: medium-sized; cdr3_nt: TGTGCCAGCAGCTTTAACCCCGGGGACACCGGGGAGCTGTTTTTT; cdr3_aa: CASSFNPGDTGELFF
v_call: TRBV6-2/TRBV6-3; d_call: NA; j_call: TRBJ2-5; clone_size: few; cdr3_nt: TGTGCCAGCAGTTTGGTGAACAGCCAAGAGACCCAGTACTTC; cdr3_aa: CASSLVNSQETQYF
v_call: TRBV7-9; d_call: TRBD2; j_call: TRBJ2-3; clone_size: few; cdr3_nt: TGTGCCAGCAGCCCGAGGGCTAGCGGTCGCACAGATACGCAGTATTTT; cdr3_aa: CASSPRASGRTDTQYF
v_call: TRBV5-1; d_call: NA; j_call: TRBJ1-6; clone_size: once; cdr3_nt: TGCGCCAGCAGCTTGGGGGTGGCAGGGTCTCTCTCACCCCTCCACTTT; cdr3_aa: CASSLGVAGSLSPLHF
v_call: TRBV29-1; d_call: NA; j_call: TRBJ2-7; clone_size: NA; cdr3_nt: TGCAGCGCCCGAAGAGGGACCGGGAGAGGCGAGCAGTACTTC; cdr3_aa: CSARRGTGRGEQYF
v_call: TRBV18; d_call: NA; j_call: TRBJ2-2; clone_size: medium-sized; cdr3_nt: TGTGCCAGCTCACCCCGGGACGGATACACCGGGGAGCTGTTTTTT; cdr3_aa: CASSPRDGYTGELFF
v_call: TRBV6-5; d_call: NA; j_call: TRBJ2-7; clone_size: medium-sized; cdr3_nt: TGTGCCAGCACCGCCCAGGGCGAGCAGTACTTC; cdr3_aa: CASTAQGEQYF
v_call: TRBV29-1; d_call: NA; j_call: TRBJ2-1; clone_size: medium-sized; cdr3_nt: TGCAGCGCCACGAATACCCGAGGTAATGAGCAGTTCTTC; cdr3_aa: CSATNTRGNEQFF
v_call: TRBV29-1; d_call: NA; j_call: TRBJ2-7; clone_size: NA; cdr3_nt: TGCAGTGCTAGGGCGGCGGAACGGGGCTACGAGCAGTACTTC; cdr3_aa: CSARAAERGYEQYF
v_call: TRBV5-1; d_call: NA; j_call: TRBJ2-6; clone_size: many; cdr3_nt: TGCGCCAGCAGCTCCCAGGGCTCTGGGGCCAACGTCCTGACTTTC; cdr3_aa: CASSSQGSGANVLTF
v_call: TRBV5-1; d_call: TRBD2; j_call: TRBJ2-1; clone_size: NA; cdr3_nt: TGCGCCAGCAGCGGCGGGAGGGCCCCCTACAATGAGCAGTTCTTC; cdr3_aa: CASSGGRAPYNEQFF
v_call: TRBV27; d_call: NA; j_call: TRBJ1-2; clone_size: few; cdr3_nt: TGTGCCAGCAGCCCGCCGGGTGGGAGTGGCTACACCTTC; cdr3_aa: CASSPPGGSGYTF
v_call: TRBV19; d_call: NA; j_call: TRBJ2-4; clone_size: few; cdr3_nt: TGTGCCAGTAGACCCCCGGGGGATGCCAAAAACATTCAGTACTTC; cdr3_aa: CASRPPGDAKNIQYF
v_call: TRBV30; d_call: TRBD2; j_call: TRBJ2-1; clone_size: many; cdr3_nt: TGTGCCTGGGAGCGGGAGGGGTACAATGAGCAGTTCTTC; cdr3_aa: CAWEREGYNEQFF
v_call: TRBV27; d_call: NA; j_call: TRBJ2-3; clone_size: many; cdr3_nt: TGTGCCAGCAGTTCGATCAAGGGGGTCGGCACAGATACGCAGTATTTT; cdr3_aa: CASSSIKGVGTDTQYF
v_call: TRBV6-6; d_call: NA; j_call: TRBJ2-5; clone_size: few; cdr3_nt: TGTGCCAGCAGGGTTCAAGAGACCCAGTACTTC; cdr3_aa: CASRVQETQYF
v_call: TRBV24-1; d_call: NA; j_call: TRBJ2-3; clone_size: many; cdr3_nt: TGTGCCACCATAGCCGGGGCGGATACGCAGTATTTT; cdr3_aa: CATIAGADTQYF
v_call: TRBV12-3/TRBV12-4; d_call: NA; j_call: TRBJ2-5; clone_size: NA; cdr3_nt: TGTGCCTCCGCTGATTCTTCCGGACAGAGGGCGGAGACCCAGTACTTC; cdr3_aa: CASADSSGQRAETQYF
v_call: TRBV7-2; d_call: TRBD2; j_call: TRBJ2-3; clone_size: few; cdr3_nt: TGTGCCAGCAGCCCTTGGGGGGGGAGCACAGATACGCAGTATTTT; cdr3_aa: CASSPWGGSTDTQYF
v_call: TRBV6-1; d_call: TRBD2; j_call: TRBJ2-3; clone_size: NA; cdr3_nt: TGTGCCAGCAGTAGCGGGGGGGCCGGGGCAGATACGCAGTATTTT; cdr3_aa: CASSSGGAGADTQYF
v_call: TRBV30; d_call: NA; j_call: TRBJ1-6; clone_size: NA; cdr3_nt: TGTGCCTGGGTCCCGGGGCCTGGGACACCCCTCCACTTT; cdr3_aa: CAWVPGPGTPLHF